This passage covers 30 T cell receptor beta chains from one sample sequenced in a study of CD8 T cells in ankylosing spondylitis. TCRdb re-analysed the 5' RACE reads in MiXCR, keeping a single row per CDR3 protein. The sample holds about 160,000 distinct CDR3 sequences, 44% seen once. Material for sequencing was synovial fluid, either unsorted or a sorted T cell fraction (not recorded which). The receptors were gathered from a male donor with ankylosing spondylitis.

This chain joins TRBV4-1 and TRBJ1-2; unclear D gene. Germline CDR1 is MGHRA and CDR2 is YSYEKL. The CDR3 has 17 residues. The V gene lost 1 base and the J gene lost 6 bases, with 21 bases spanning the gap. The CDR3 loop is CASSQVPHRGRKDGYTF. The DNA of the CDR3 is TGCGCCAGCAGCCAAGTCCCCCACAGAGGGCGAAAAGATGGCTACACCTTC.

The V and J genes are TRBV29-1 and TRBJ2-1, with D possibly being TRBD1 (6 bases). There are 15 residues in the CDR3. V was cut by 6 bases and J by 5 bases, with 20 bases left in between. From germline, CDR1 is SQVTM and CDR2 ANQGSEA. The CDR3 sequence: CSVLEATGPNNEQFF. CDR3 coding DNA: TGCAGCGTCCTCGAGGCCACAGGGCCCAACAATGAGCAGTTCTTC.

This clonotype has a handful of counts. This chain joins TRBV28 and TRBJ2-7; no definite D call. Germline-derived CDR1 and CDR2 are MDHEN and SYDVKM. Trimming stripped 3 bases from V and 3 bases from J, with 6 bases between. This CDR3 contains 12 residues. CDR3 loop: CASSLVVYEQYF. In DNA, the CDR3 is TGTGCCAGCAGTTTGGTCGTCTACGAGCAGTACTTC.

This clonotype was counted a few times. CDR3 coding DNA: TGCAGCGTTCAGGAATGGTCTGGAAACACCATATATTTT. Protein product: CSVQEWSGNTIYF. The J gene is TRBJ1-3, the V gene TRBV29-1; D not resolved. The CDR3 spans 13 residues. The germline V gene encodes CDR1 SQVTM and CDR2 ANQGSEA. The germline V and J ends were trimmed by 5 bases and 1 base, with 9 bases remaining between them.

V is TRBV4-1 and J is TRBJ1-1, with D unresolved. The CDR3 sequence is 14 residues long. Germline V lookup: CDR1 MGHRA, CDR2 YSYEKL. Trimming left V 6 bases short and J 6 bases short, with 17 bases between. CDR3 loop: CASRHSNTGAEAFF. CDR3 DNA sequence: TGCGCCAGCAGGCACAGCAATACTGGCGCTGAAGCTTTCTTT.

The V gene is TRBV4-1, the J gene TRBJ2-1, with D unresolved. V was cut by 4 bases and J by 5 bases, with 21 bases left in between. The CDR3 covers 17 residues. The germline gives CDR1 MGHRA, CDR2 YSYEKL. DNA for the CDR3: TGCGCCAGCAGCCGGTCCCCGGACGGAGTATCCAACAATGAGCAGTTCTTC. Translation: CASSRSPDGVSNNEQFF.

The CDR3 region is CASSHGTSAKETQYF. The CDR3, as DNA: TGTGCCAGCAGCCATGGGACTAGCGCCAAAGAGACCCAGTACTTC. The rearrangement uses TRBV3-1 and TRBJ2-5, with TRBD2 matching over 10 bases. Germline V gene sequence: CDR1 LGHDT, CDR2 YNNKEL (reference sequence). V shed 3 bases, J shed 3 bases, and the junction held 4 bases outside the gene matches. The CDR3 runs 15 residues.

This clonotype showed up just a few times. DNA for the CDR3: TGTGCCAGCAGTGGCCCCCGACAGCCAACCGGTCAGCCCCAGCATTTT. Translated: CASSGPRQPTGQPQHF. The chain joins TRBV25-1 to TRBJ1-5, with D possibly being TRBD1 (5 bases). Deletions cut 4 bases from V and 6 bases from J, with 19 bases between. The CDR3 consists of 16 residues. Germline V CDR1 and CDR2: MGHDK, SYGVNS.

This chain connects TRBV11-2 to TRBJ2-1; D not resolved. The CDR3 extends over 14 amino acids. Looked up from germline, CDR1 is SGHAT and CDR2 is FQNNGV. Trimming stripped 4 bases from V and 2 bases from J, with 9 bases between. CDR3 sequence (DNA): TGTGCCAGCAGCTCTTTTTGGCCCTACAATGAGCAGTTCTTC. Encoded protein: CASSSFWPYNEQFF.

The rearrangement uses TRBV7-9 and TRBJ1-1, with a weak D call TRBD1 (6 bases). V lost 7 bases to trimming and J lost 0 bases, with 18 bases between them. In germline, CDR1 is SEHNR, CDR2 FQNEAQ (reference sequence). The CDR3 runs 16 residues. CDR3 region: CASTSRGGDLNTEAFF. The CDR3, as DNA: TGTGCCAGCACTTCGAGGGGGGGGGATTTGAACACTGAAGCTTTCTTT.

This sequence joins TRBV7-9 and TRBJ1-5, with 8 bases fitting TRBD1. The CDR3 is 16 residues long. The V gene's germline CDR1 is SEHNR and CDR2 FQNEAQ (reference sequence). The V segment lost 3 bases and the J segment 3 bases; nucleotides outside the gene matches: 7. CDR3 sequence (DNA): TGTGCCAGCAGCTTGGCGGGGACAGGACACAATCAGCCCCAGCATTTT. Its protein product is CASSLAGTGHNQPQHF.

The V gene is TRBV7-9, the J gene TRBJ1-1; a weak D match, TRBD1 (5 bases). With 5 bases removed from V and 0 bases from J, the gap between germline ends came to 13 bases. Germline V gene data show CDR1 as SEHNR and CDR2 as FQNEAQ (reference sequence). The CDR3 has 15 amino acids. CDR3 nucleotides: TGTGCCAGCAGCGGACCAGGGACTATGAACACTGAAGCTTTCTTT. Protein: CASSGPGTMNTEAFF.

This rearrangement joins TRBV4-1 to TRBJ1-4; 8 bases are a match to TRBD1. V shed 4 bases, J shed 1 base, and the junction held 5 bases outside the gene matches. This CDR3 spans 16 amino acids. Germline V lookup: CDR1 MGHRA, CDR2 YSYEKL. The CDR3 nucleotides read TGCGCCAGCAGCCCTCGGACAGGGAAAACTAATGAAAAACTGTTTTTT. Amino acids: CASSPRTGKTNEKLFF.

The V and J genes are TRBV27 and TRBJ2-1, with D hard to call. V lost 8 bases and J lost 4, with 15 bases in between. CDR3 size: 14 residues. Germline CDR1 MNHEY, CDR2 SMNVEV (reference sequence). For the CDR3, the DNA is TGTGCCAGCTGTAGGATGGGTCCTTACAATGAGCAGTTCTTC. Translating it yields CASCRMGPYNEQFF.

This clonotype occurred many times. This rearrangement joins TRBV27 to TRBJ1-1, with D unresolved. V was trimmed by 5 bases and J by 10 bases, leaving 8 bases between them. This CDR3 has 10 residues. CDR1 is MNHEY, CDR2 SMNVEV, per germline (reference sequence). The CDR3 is CASSPTGAFF. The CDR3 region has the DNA TGTGCCAGCAGTCCCACCGGAGCTTTCTTT.

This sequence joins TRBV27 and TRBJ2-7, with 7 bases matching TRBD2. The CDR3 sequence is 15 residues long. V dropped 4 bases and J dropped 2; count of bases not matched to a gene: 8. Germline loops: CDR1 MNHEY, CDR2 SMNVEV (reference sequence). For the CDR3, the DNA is TGTGCCAGCAGTTCATCCTGGGGGGGGACCTACGAGCAGTACTTC. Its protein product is CASSSSWGGTYEQYF.

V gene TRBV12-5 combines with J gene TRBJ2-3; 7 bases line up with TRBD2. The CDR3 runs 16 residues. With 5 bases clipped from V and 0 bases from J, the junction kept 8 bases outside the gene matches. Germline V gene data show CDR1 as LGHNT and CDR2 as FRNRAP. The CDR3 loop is CASGPHPRGSTDTQYF. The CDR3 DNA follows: TGTGCTAGTGGTCCTCATCCGCGGGGGAGCACAGATACGCAGTATTTT.

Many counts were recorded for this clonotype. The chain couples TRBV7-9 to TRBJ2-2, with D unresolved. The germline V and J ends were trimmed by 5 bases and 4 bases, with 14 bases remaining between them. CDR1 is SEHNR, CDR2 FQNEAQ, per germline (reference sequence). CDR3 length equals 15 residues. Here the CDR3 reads CASSHESGFTGELFF. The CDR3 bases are TGTGCCAGCAGCCACGAGTCAGGCTTCACCGGGGAGCTGTTTTTT.

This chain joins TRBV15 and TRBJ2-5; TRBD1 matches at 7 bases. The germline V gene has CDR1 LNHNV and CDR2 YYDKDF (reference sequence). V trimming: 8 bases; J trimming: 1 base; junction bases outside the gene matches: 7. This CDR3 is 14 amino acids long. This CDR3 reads CATEYDRAQETQYF. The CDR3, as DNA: TGTGCCACCGAATATGACAGGGCCCAAGAGACCCAGTACTTC.

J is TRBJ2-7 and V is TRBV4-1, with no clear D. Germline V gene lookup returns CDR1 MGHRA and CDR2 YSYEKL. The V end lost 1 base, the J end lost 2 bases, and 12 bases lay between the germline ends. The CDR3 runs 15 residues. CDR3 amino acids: CASSQVVYRPYEQYF. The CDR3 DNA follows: TGCGCCAGCAGCCAAGTTGTCTACCGACCCTACGAGCAGTACTTC.

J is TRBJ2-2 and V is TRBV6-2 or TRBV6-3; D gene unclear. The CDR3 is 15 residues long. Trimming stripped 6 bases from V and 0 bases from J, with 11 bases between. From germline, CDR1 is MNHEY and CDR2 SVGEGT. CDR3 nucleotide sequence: TGTGCCAGCAGCCCTTGGGTATCGAACACCGGGGAGCTGTTTTTT. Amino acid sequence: CASSPWVSNTGELFF.

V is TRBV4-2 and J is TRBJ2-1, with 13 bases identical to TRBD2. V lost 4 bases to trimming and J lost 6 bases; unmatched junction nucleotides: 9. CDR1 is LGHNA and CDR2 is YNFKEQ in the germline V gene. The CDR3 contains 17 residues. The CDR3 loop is CASSPLGLAGEINEQFF. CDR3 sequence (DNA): TGTGCCAGCAGCCCTCTTGGACTAGCGGGAGAAATCAATGAGCAGTTCTTC.

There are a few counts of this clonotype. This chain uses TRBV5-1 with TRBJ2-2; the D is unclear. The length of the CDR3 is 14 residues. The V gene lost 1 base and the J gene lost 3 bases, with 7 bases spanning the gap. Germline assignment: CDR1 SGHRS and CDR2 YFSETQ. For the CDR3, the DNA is TGCGCCAGCAGCTTGTGGTTCTACACCGGGGAGCTGTTTTTT. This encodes CASSLWFYTGELFF.

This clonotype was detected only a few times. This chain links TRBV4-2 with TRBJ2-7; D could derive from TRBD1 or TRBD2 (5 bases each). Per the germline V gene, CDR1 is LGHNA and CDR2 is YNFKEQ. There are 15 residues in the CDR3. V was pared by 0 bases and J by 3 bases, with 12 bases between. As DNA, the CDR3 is TGTGCCAGCAGCCAAGACCGGGACCCAAACTACGAGCAGTACTTC. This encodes CASSQDRDPNYEQYF.

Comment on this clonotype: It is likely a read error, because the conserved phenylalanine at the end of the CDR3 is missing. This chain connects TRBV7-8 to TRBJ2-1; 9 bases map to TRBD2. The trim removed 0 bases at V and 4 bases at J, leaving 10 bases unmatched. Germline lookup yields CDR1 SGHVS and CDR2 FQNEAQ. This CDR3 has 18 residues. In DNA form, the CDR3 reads TGTGCCAGCAGCTTAGCCTCCGGCGAGACTAGCGGATACAATGAGCAGTTCTCC. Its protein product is CASSLASGETSGYNEQFS.

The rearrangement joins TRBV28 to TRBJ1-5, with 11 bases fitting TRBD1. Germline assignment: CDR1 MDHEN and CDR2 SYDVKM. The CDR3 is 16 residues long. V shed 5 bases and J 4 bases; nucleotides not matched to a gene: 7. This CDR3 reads CASSAPGQGGNQPQHF. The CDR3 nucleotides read TGTGCCAGCAGTGCCCCGGGACAGGGGGGGAATCAGCCCCAGCATTTT.

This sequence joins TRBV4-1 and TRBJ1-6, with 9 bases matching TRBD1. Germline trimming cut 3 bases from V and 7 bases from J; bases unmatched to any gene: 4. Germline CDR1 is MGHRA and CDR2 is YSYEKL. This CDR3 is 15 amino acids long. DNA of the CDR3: TGCGCCAGCAGCCATCCACAGGGGGCGAATTCACCCCTCCACTTT. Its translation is CASSHPQGANSPLHF.

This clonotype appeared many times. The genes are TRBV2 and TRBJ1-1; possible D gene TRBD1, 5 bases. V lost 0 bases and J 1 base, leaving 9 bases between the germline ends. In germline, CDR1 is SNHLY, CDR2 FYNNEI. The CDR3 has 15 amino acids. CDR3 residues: CASSEALGQNTEAFF. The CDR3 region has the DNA TGTGCCAGCAGTGAAGCGTTAGGACAGAACACTGAAGCTTTCTTT.

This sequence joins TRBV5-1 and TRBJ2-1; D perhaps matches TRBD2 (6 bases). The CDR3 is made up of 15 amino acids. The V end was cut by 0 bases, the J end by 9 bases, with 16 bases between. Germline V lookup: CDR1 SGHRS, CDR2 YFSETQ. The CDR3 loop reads CASSLAAATSFEQFF. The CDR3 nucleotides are TGCGCCAGCAGCTTGGCGGCAGCCACTAGCTTTGAGCAGTTCTTC.

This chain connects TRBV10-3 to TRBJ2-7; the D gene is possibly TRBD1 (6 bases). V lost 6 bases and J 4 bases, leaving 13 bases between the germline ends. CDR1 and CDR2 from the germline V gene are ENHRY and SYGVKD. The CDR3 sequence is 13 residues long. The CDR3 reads CAIRQGFGYEQYF. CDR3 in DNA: TGTGCCATCAGACAGGGTTTCGGATACGAGCAGTACTTC.